These 19 T cell receptor beta chains came from one sample sequenced in a study of T cell responses to AZD1222 COVID-19 vaccine. Libraries were prepared by immunoSEQ multiplex PCR; TCRdb keeps only in-frame clonotypes and omits some of them. The repertoire holds 180,000 or so clones, with around 90% as singletons. The specimen comprised peripheral blood, sampled 28 days after the second AZD1222 dose. These receptors were obtained from an adult who received the AZD1222 COVID-19 vaccine.

The V gene is TRBV19, the J gene TRBJ2-7; D may be TRBD1 (6 bases). The V end was cut by 6 bases, the J end by 2 bases, with 17 bases between. The germline V gene encodes CDR1 LNHDA and CDR2 SQIVND (reference sequence). The CDR3 is 15 residues long. CDR3 nucleotide sequence: TGTGCCAGTAGCTCAGGGGTCTCTCCCGCCTACGAGCAGTACTTC. Its protein product is CASSSGVSPAYEQYF.

This clone was counted between two and nine times. This chain links TRBV9 with TRBJ1-3; D possibly corresponds to TRBD1 (5 bases). Trimming stripped 0 bases from V and 2 bases from J, with 9 bases between. Germline V CDR1 and CDR2: SGDLS, YYNGEE. The CDR3 runs to 15 residues. The CDR3 region has the DNA TGTGCCAGCAGCGTAGTTGGGGGGACTGGAAACACCATATATTTT. Amino acid sequence: CASSVVGGTGNTIYF.

The rearrangement joins TRBV7-9 to TRBJ1-3; D is possibly TRBD1 (5 bases). V lost 5 bases and J lost 2, with 13 bases in between. Per the germline V gene, CDR1 is SEHNR and CDR2 is FQNEAQ (reference sequence). CDR3 length equals 15 residues. CDR3 bases: TGTGCCAGCAGCCCAGGGACCGGGCCTGGAAACACCATATATTTT. Its protein is CASSPGTGPGNTIYF.

This chain uses TRBV12-3 or TRBV12-4 with TRBJ1-1, with 7 nucleotides matching TRBD1. The CDR3 has 13 residues. J lost 1 base, V lost 6 bases, and 2 bases had no gene match. CDR3 protein: CASSRGTNTEAFF. CDR3 in DNA: TGTGCCAGCAGCAGGGGGACGAACACTGAAGCTTTCTTT.

This clone occurred once. CDR3 region: CSVEAGGGQPQHF. CDR3 coding DNA: TGCAGCGTTGAAGCAGGCGGGGGACAGCCCCAGCATTTT. The chain employs TRBV29-1 and TRBJ1-5, with D perhaps matching TRBD1 (5 bases). Trimming stripped 1 base from V and 7 bases from J, with 11 bases between. CDR3 length equals 13 residues. The germline gives CDR1 SQVTM, CDR2 ANQGSEA.

The rearrangement links TRBV2 to TRBJ1-3; D uncertain. With 5 bases removed from V and 5 bases from J, the gap between germline ends came to 10 bases. The CDR3 is 13 residues long. Germline V lookup: CDR1 SNHLY, CDR2 FYNNEI. The CDR3 DNA sequence: TGTGCCAGCAGTTTGTACAGTCGAAACACCATATATTTT. Amino acid sequence: CASSLYSRNTIYF.

This clone is a singleton in its sample. The chain joins TRBV6-1 to TRBJ1-5; D is ambiguous. The germline gives CDR1 MNHNS, CDR2 SASEGT. The V gene lost 0 bases and the J gene lost 6 bases, with 12 bases spanning the gap. This CDR3 contains 15 residues. The CDR3 sequence is CASSEAEVPTQPQHF. CDR3 bases: TGTGCCAGCAGTGAAGCGGAAGTCCCTACTCAGCCCCAGCATTTT.

This chain joins TRBV4-1 and TRBJ2-7; D unclear. Looked up from germline, CDR1 is MGHRA and CDR2 is YSYEKL. The V and J ends lost 1 base and 3 bases respectively, with 13 bases between them. The CDR3 covers 15 residues. CDR3 sequence (DNA): TGCGCCAGCAGCCAAGCAGGCCTCGGATACTACGAGCAGTACTTC. It is translated as CASSQAGLGYYEQYF.

This sequence joins TRBV5-3 and TRBJ2-7; D gene uncertain. TRBV5-3 is labeled an ORF, and its function is uncertain. CDR3 length: 16 amino acids. The V end lost 4 bases, the J end lost 1 base, and 18 bases lay between the germline ends. CDR3 residues: CARSLRIGLASYEQYF. As DNA, the CDR3 is TGTGCCAGAAGCCTTCGGATTGGTTTAGCTTCCTACGAGCAGTACTTC.

CDR3 in amino acids: CASSRVGRETQYF. In DNA, the CDR3 is TGTGCCAGCAGCCGGGTGGGGAGAGAGACCCAGTACTTC. This chain connects TRBV5-6 to TRBJ2-5; tentatively, D is TRBD2 (5 bases). Trimming shortened V by 4 bases and J by 4 bases, and 11 bases separated the two germline ends. This CDR3 has 13 amino acids. Germline V lookup: CDR1 SGHDT, CDR2 YYEEEE. Looking up the rest from reference TRBV5-6 and TRBJ2-5 gives the full variable domain: DAGVTQSPTHLIKTRGQQVTLRCSPKSGHDTVSWYQQALGQGPQFIFQYYEEEERQRGNFPDRFSGHQFPNYSSELNVNALLLGDSALYLCASSRVGRETQYFGPGTRLLVL.

This chain connects TRBV4-1 to TRBJ1-1; D gene uncertain. CDR1 is MGHRA and CDR2 is YSYEKL in the germline V gene. The length of the CDR3 is 14 residues. The V end lost 4 bases, the J end lost 1 base, and 10 bases lay between the germline ends. The CDR3 nucleotides are TGCGCCAGCAGCCCGTATGGTGGGAACACTGAAGCTTTCTTT. Its translation: CASSPYGGNTEAFF.

The chain couples TRBV18 to TRBJ2-5, with D possibly being TRBD2 (5 bases). Trimming took off 5 bases at V and 2 bases at J, with 12 bases between the two ends. The CDR3 contains 14 residues. CDR1 and CDR2 from the germline V gene are KGHSH and LQKENI. CDR3 nucleotides: TGTGCCAGCTCAAGGAGGCTACAGCAAGAGACCCAGTACTTC. Translated, it gives CASSRRLQQETQYF.

V gene TRBV3-1 (or the pseudogene TRBV3-2) combines with J gene TRBJ1-1; TRBD1 is a possible D gene (5 bases). CDR1 and CDR2 (germline): LGHDT, YNNKEL (reference sequence). CDR3 length: 15 residues. Trimming pared 4 bases from V and 1 base from J, leaving 13 bases between. This CDR3 is CASSPSGQGNTEAFF. CDR3 DNA sequence: TGTGCCAGCAGCCCCTCCGGGCAGGGGAACACTGAAGCTTTCTTT.

J is TRBJ2-7 and V is TRBV27; unclear D gene. Between the trimmed V and J ends, which lost 3 bases and 3 bases, there was a span of 12 bases. The CDR3 is made up of 14 amino acids. Per the germline V gene, CDR1 is MNHEY and CDR2 is SMNVEV (reference sequence). CDR3 loop: CASSLYRKHYEQYF. As DNA, the CDR3 is TGTGCCAGCAGTTTGTACAGAAAACACTACGAGCAGTACTTC.

V is TRBV7-8 and J is TRBJ2-7, with D possibly being TRBD1 (5 bases). Trimming left V 1 base short and J 7 bases short, with 11 bases between. CDR3 length: 13 amino acids. Germline V gives CDR1 SGHVS, CDR2 FQNEAQ. CDR3 in DNA: TGTGCCAGCAGCTTAGTGGCAGGGCATGAGCAGTACTTC. This sequence encodes CASSLVAGHEQYF.

The CDR3 bases are TGTGCCAGCATCTCTCAAAGGGCCAGGATTTTTGAAAAACTGTTTTTT. Amino acid sequence: CASISQRARIFEKLFF. This rearrangement joins TRBV28 to TRBJ1-4; no clear D. There are 16 residues in the CDR3. Trimming removed 7 bases at V and 7 bases at J, with 22 bases between. CDR1 and CDR2 from the germline V gene are MDHEN and SYDVKM.

This clone has just one count. The chain links TRBV4-1 to TRBJ1-1; no clear D gene. Deletions cut 0 bases from V and 1 base from J, with 9 bases between. The CDR3 is made up of 15 amino acids. CDR1 and CDR2 (germline): MGHRA, YSYEKL. The CDR3 DNA reads TGCGCCAGCAGCCAAGATACAAGCCCGAACACTGAAGCTTTCTTT. Protein product: CASSQDTSPNTEAFF.

The rearrangement uses TRBV15 and TRBJ1-5, with TRBD1 matching 11 bases. Germline CDR1 LNHNV, CDR2 YYDKDF (reference sequence). The junction had 7 bases not matched to a gene; V was cut back by 6 bases and J by 6 bases. The CDR3 has 15 amino acids. The CDR3 spells CATRADRGRVQPQHF. The CDR3, as DNA: TGTGCCACCAGAGCGGACAGGGGGCGGGTTCAGCCCCAGCATTTT.

V usage is TRBV29-1 and J usage is TRBJ1-2; 7 nucleotides line up with TRBD1. The CDR3 runs to 15 residues. J was trimmed by 4 bases and V by 5 bases; bases with no gene match: 13. The germline CDR1 and CDR2 sequences are SQVTM and ANQGSEA. CDR3 in amino acids: CSVLTGPATGYGYTF. For the CDR3, the DNA is TGCAGCGTTTTGACAGGGCCGGCTACCGGCTATGGCTACACCTTC. The whole variable domain, filled in from reference TRBV29-1 and TRBJ1-2, reads SAVISQKPSRDICQRGTSLTIQCQVDSQVTMMFWYRQQPGQSLTLIATANQGSEATYESGFVIDKFPISRPNLTFSTLTVSNMSPEDSSIYLCSVLTGPATGYGYTFGSGTRLTVV.